The present T cell receptor beta chain was sequenced within a study of blood T cell repertoires in COVID-19. CDR3 length: 16 residues. V was pared by 1 base and J by 3 bases, with 16 bases between. In germline, CDR1 is SGHTA, CDR2 FQGNSA. Sequenced by immunoSEQ multiplex PCR; TCRdb stores in-frame clones only, minus some. The sample records about 170,000 clones, roughly 85% being singletons. The clonotype originates from an older woman in a cohort exposed to, infected with or recovered from COVID-19 (not recorded which). The gene calls are TRBV7-2 and TRBJ2-7; possible D gene TRBD2, 6 bases. The sample comprised PBMCs or T cells enriched from blood (not recorded which). In DNA form, the CDR3 reads TGTGCCAGCAGCTTAGTTTCTCAGGGAGGCTTCTACGAGCAGTACTTC. It specifies CASSLVSQGGFYEQYF.